This TCR beta chain comes out of a study of immune evolution from preneoplasia to lung adenocarcinoma. The CDR3 covers 15 residues. V dropped 3 bases and J dropped 0; count of bases not matched to a gene: 4. Germline V gene lookup returns CDR1 LNHDA and CDR2 SQIVND (reference sequence). Generated by immunoSEQ multiplex PCR, the TCRdb table keeps only in-frame clones and is missing some. This table holds about 14,000 clones, approximately 80% found once. Study-level findings and limits: Top clone share appeared to fall from AAH through AIS, MIA, adenocarcinoma. Highest clonality occurred in KRAS-mutant, not EGFR-mutant or double wild-type, nodules.

This clone was seen more than once but under ten times. Antigen: not known. This clonotype was obtained from a person aged 70 to 80 with lung adenocarcinoma. Sequenced sample: FFPE minimally invasive lung adenocarcinoma tissue. V gene TRBV19 combines with J gene TRBJ1-1; 7 bases agree with TRBD1. The DNA for the CDR3 is TGTGCCAGTAGTATCGGGGACAGAGTGAACACTGAAGCTTTCTTT. Its protein product is CASSIGDRVNTEAFF.